Shown below are 13 T cell receptor beta chains from a single sample sequenced in a study of T cell responses to AZD1222 COVID-19 vaccine (dated by TCRdb to about 2021). The library was generated by the immunoSEQ multiplex PCR assay. In its TCRdb copy, this immuneACCESS table keeps in-frame sequences only and misses some clones. Where compared with another copy, unresolved V genes explain less than half of these, and the others have no known cause. Across this sample there are tens of thousands of clones, with around nine tenths seen only once. Roughly 21% of the sample comes from the top ten. The intended sense of this specimen's time point label: baseline before first vaccination. Sequenced here: peripheral blood, sampled on day 0 of AZD1222 vaccination. These receptors all come from an adult in good health.

The chain joins TRBV4-2 to TRBJ1-1; 9 nucleotides align to TRBD1. This CDR3 is built from 15 residues. V gave up 5 bases and J gave up 5 bases; unmatched junction bases: 9. The germline CDR1 and CDR2 sequences are LGHNA and YNFKEQ. DNA of the CDR3: TGTGCCAGCAGCGTTGGGACAGGGTCGCGAACTGAAGCTTTCTTT. The encoded protein is CASSVGTGSRTEAFF.

This chain links TRBV19 with TRBJ1-2; D may be TRBD1 (5 bases). This CDR3 spans 14 amino acids. The germline V gene has CDR1 LNHDA and CDR2 SQIVND (reference sequence). The ends were cut back, 3 bases at V and 3 bases at J, with 11 bases in the middle. The CDR3 DNA reads TGTGCCAGTAGTATTGATGGGACGGACTATGGCTACACCTTC. This translates into CASSIDGTDYGYTF.

This chain joins TRBV6-5 and TRBJ1-1; maybe TRBD1 (6 bases). Germline V lookup: CDR1 MNHEY, CDR2 SVGAGI. The CDR3 is 12 amino acids. V lost 4 bases and J 11 bases, leaving 14 bases between the germline ends. The CDR3 loop is CASSFPGAGAFF. CDR3 in DNA: TGTGCCAGCAGTTTCCCAGGGGCGGGGGCTTTCTTT.

This chain links TRBV29-1 with TRBJ1-2; the D gene is possibly TRBD1 (6 bases). V lost 7 bases, J lost 3 bases, and 12 bases lay in between. The CDR3 is made up of 12 amino acids. Germline V gives CDR1 SQVTM, CDR2 ANQGSEA. CDR3 coding DNA: TGCAGCGCCCTCGGGACATACTATGGCTACACCTTC. It codes for CSALGTYYGYTF.

To note about this clone: The same CDR3 arises from other DNA sequences in this sample as well. The chain is built from TRBV5-4 and TRBJ2-3, with TRBD2 matching over 9 bases. The CDR3 spans 16 residues. Germline loops: CDR1 SGHNT, CDR2 YYREEE (reference sequence). Trimming removed 1 base from V and 0 bases from J; junction bases left unmatched: 3. CDR3 DNA: TGTGCCAGCAGCTTGAGGCTAGCGGGGAGCACAGATACGCAGTATTTT. It encodes CASSLRLAGSTDTQYF.

The chain recombines TRBV20-1 with TRBJ2-7, with D unclear. This CDR3 contains 10 residues. Germline-derived CDR1 and CDR2 are DFQATT and SNEGSKA (reference sequence). The V and J ends lost 5 bases and 4 bases respectively, with 6 bases between them. The CDR3 nucleotides read TGCAGTGCTTACTCGTACGAGCAGTACTTC. Encoded protein: CSAYSYEQYF.

The CDR3 DNA follows: TGTGCCAGCAGCTTTCCTTGGGGGGAGGATACTGAAGCTTTCTTT. It translates to CASSFPWGEDTEAFF. The rearrangement links TRBV5-6 to TRBJ1-1, with D possibly being TRBD1 (5 bases). With 2 bases removed from V and 5 bases from J, the gap between germline ends came to 16 bases. The CDR3 has 15 residues. The germline CDR1 and CDR2 sequences are SGHDT and YYEEEE.

This chain connects TRBV7-9 to TRBJ1-4; 7 nucleotides line up with TRBD1. Germline V gene lookup returns CDR1 SEHNR and CDR2 FQNEAQ (reference sequence). There are 15 residues in the CDR3. V dropped 2 bases and J dropped 4; count of bases not matched to a gene: 4. CDR3 in DNA: TGTGCCAGCAGCTTATTTGGACAGGATAATGAAAAACTGTTTTTT. Protein sequence: CASSLFGQDNEKLFF.

The chain links TRBV7-2 to TRBJ2-3; D possibly corresponds to TRBD2 (5 bases). This CDR3 is built from 13 residues. Germline-derived CDR1 and CDR2 are SGHTA and FQGNSA. V shed 6 bases and J shed 5 bases, with 12 bases lying between them. This CDR3 is CASSPTRGDTQYF. The CDR3 DNA reads TGTGCCAGCAGTCCAACTAGAGGAGATACGCAGTATTTT.

The chain recombines TRBV3-1 (or the pseudogene TRBV3-2) with TRBJ2-5, with no clear D. Deletions cut 1 base from V and 9 bases from J, with 12 bases between. CDR3 length equals 13 residues. Germline assignment: CDR1 LGHDT and CDR2 YNNKEL (reference sequence). The CDR3: CASSQGKGGPQYF. CDR3 DNA: TGTGCCAGCAGCCAAGGGAAAGGCGGTCCCCAGTACTTC.

In its sample, this clone was seen once. CDR3 in amino acids: CASSFGRDEQFF. As DNA, the CDR3 is TGTGCCAGCAGTTTCGGGCGAGATGAGCAGTTCTTC. The chain carries TRBV12-3 or TRBV12-4 and TRBJ2-1, with unresolved D. V was shortened by 3 bases and J by 8 bases, with 8 bases between the two germline ends. This CDR3 region has 12 residues.

The gene calls are TRBV7-9 and TRBJ2-7; no clear D gene. CDR3 length: 12 amino acids. From germline, CDR1 is SEHNR and CDR2 FQNEAQ (reference sequence). The V and J ends lost 5 bases and 2 bases respectively, with 7 bases between them. The CDR3 coding sequence is TGTGCCAGCAGCACCCAAGCCTACGAGCAGTACTTC. It encodes CASSTQAYEQYF.

V gene TRBV27 combines with J gene TRBJ1-1; 7 positions agree with TRBD1. V lost 2 bases and J lost 3; bases outside the gene matches: 3. The CDR3 runs 14 residues. Germline V gene lookup returns CDR1 MNHEY and CDR2 SMNVEV (reference sequence). This CDR3 is CASSLVGGYTEAFF. The CDR3 nucleotides read TGTGCCAGCAGTTTAGTAGGGGGCTACACTGAAGCTTTCTTT.